This T cell receptor beta chain was obtained from a study of blood T cells in healthy people across ages. Study in general: Template switching retrieved approximately one barcoded beta molecule for each two T cells. Notes on the study in general: Without sorted subsets, naive and antigen-experienced compartments could not be conclusively compared. Getting older went along with TCR beta diversity per million T cells dropping roughly linearly.

With a J-beta primer mix and a sample-barcoded 5' primer, a second PCR ran 7 to 11 cycles. Each of the samples gave a minimum of 2.5 million paired-end reads that contained CDR3. One entry per CDR3 protein, called by TCRdb with MiXCR from the 5' RACE reads. The sample lists around 1,700,000 distinct CDR3 sequences, 25% to 30% seen once, with about 8% in the top ten. This clonotype showed up just a few times. Its matching antigen is unknown. Germline CDR1 is SEHNR and CDR2 is FQNEAQ (reference sequence). The germline V and J ends were trimmed by 5 bases and 7 bases, with 15 bases remaining between them. CDR3 size: 14 residues.

This receptor was obtained from a woman aged 25 to 39 in good health. Material for sequencing was blood. The genes are TRBV7-9 and TRBJ2-1, with D possibly matching TRBD1 (5 bases). As DNA, the CDR3 is TGTGCCAGCAGCCCCAGGGCTTTTCGGAATGAGCAGTTCTTC. This translates into CASSPRAFRNEQFF.